Included here is one T cell receptor (beta chain) sequence, with context. Original data processing: Amplified reference gene primers provided the basis for estimating nucleated cell counts. Profiling relied on immunoSEQ multiplex PCR, and the TCRdb table lists in-frame clones only, not all of them. V and J calls plus clone size are reproduced from that table; the DNA served to infer D and trimming. Of about 160,000 clones listed, 70% to 80% are singletons. The V end lost 8 bases, the J end lost 4 bases, and 6 bases lay between the germline ends. Germline-derived CDR1 and CDR2 are MNHEY and SVGAGI. This CDR3 spans 11 amino acids. This entry belongs to a study of blood T cell repertoires in COVID-19.

The receptor was derived from a man aged 55 to 70 with acute or convalescent COVID-19. The chain uses TRBV6-5 and TRBJ1-3; no clear D. The sample consisted of peripheral blood. In nucleotides, the CDR3 is TGTGCCAGCGGGCCCGGAAACACCATATATTTT. Encoded protein: CASGPGNTIYF.